This paragraph covers one TCR beta chain sequence. Antigen: not known. Some clones are missing from TCRdb's copy, which holds only in-frame ones; the method was immunoSEQ multiplex PCR. The table shows over 100,000 clones, with approximately 92% occurring only once. This entry is derived from a study of T cell responses to AZD1222 COVID-19 vaccine. Study-wide points: Spike-specific TCR breadth rose after two AZD1222 doses, and depth rose as well. Along spike, vaccine-associated CD4 TCRs were found throughout, with dominance at 160-218 and 743-854.

CDR3 length: 17 residues. With 1 base removed from V and 0 bases from J, the gap between germline ends came to 13 bases. CDR1 is MNHNS and CDR2 is SASEGT in the germline V gene. The chain couples TRBV6-1 to TRBJ1-3; D ambiguous. The sequence was obtained from an adult in good health. Sequenced here: peripheral blood, sampled on day 0 of AZD1222 vaccination. Here the CDR3 reads CASSEGRTFRSGNTIYF. The CDR3, as DNA: TGTGCCAGCAGTGAAGGGAGGACCTTCCGCTCTGGAAACACCATATATTTT.